This T cell receptor beta chain stems from a study of T-cell reconstitution after alpha-beta-depleted transplantation in children. CDR1 and CDR2 from the germline V gene are SNHLY and FYNNEI. CDR3 length: 15 amino acids. The ends were cut back, 5 bases at V and 1 base at J, with 15 bases in the middle. This sample's TCRbeta library carried unique molecular identifier barcodes. TCRdb re-analysed the PCR reads in MiXCR, keeping a single row per CDR3 protein. The table lists more than 450,000 distinct CDR3 sequences, about 17% of them singletons. The receptor was derived from a human donor who donated a stem cell graft to a child with acute lymphoblastic leukemia. J is TRBJ2-7 and V is TRBV2, with D perhaps matching TRBD1 or TRBD2 (7 bases each). The input for sequencing was PBMCs from the stem cell graft donor, taken from the stem cell graft. The chain's CDR3 is CASSKQGRGSYEQYF. The CDR3 DNA sequence: TGTGCCAGCAGTAAACAGGGGAGGGGATCCTACGAGCAGTACTTC.